This TCR beta chain is drawn from a study of long-term antiretroviral therapy in people with HIV. This CDR3 contains 14 residues. Trimming pared 11 bases from V and 7 bases from J, leaving 21 bases between. Germline V gene data show CDR1 as MNHEY and CDR2 as SVGAGI. The immunoSEQ assay was v3.0, run at survey level. The protocol was immunoSEQ multiplex PCR, while the TCRdb copy is restricted to in-frame clones and leaves out a portion. The sample holds over 30,000 clones; 70% to 80% are singletons and the top ten take roughly 3.2%. The TCR comes from a man between 18 and 29 years old with HIV. The gene calls are TRBV6-5 and TRBJ1-3; D is possibly TRBD1 (5 bases). This sample comprised unsorted PBMCs, obtained 1.9 years after starting antiretroviral therapy. CDR3 sequence reads: CAVVGGTGWNTIYF. CDR3 coding DNA: TGTGCCGTGGTGGGTGGGACCGGCTGGAACACCATATATTTT.